This is a list of T cell receptor beta chains from one sample in a study of metastatic and nonmetastatic thyroid tumors. MiXCR reprocessed the PCR reads for TCRdb. This sample carries about 33,000 clones, 18% of them seen once, and the ten largest clones take around 12%. Sequenced: blood. Receptors originate from a male donor with papillary thyroid cancer or a benign thyroid nodule (not recorded which). Some clones in this sample may be carry-over from other donors' samples. Both conserved end residues are part of each CDR3. The order of the fields is CDR3 protein, CDR3 DNA, J gene, clone size, V gene, D gene. The D gene is left open where the match is weak. Clone size appears in some rows only: once, few, many, or a class for an expanded clone.

CDR3aa: CASRPSGISTDTQYF
CDR3nt: TGTGCCAGCAGACCGAGCGGGATTAGCACAGATACGCAGTATTTT
j_gene: TRBJ2-3
abundance: many
v_gene: TRBV5-4
d_gene: TRBD2

CDR3aa: CASSPRRELSLNSPLHF
CDR3nt: TGTGCCAGCAGTCCCAGGAGGGAATTATCCCTAAATTCACCCCTCCACTTT
j_gene: TRBJ1-6
abundance: NA
v_gene: TRBV2
d_gene: NA

CDR3aa: CASSLGEIGNQPQHF
CDR3nt: TGTGCCAGCAGCTTAGGGGAGATAGGCAATCAGCCCCAGCATTTT
j_gene: TRBJ1-5
abundance: NA
v_gene: TRBV7-9
d_gene: NA

CDR3aa: CASRPGAGSSYEQYF
CDR3nt: TGTGCCAGTAGACCGGGGGCTGGAAGCTCCTACGAGCAGTACTTC
j_gene: TRBJ2-7
abundance: NA
v_gene: TRBV19
d_gene: NA

CDR3aa: CASSPLQGARTDTQYF
CDR3nt: TGTGCCAGCTCACCACTTCAGGGGGCCCGCACAGATACGCAGTATTTT
j_gene: TRBJ2-3
abundance: many
v_gene: TRBV18
d_gene: TRBD1

CDR3aa: CASSFSLTSGTGGERDTQYF
CDR3nt: TGCGCCAGCAGCTTTTCCCTTACTTCCGGGACAGGGGGCGAGAGAGATACGCAGTATTTT
j_gene: TRBJ2-3
abundance: few
v_gene: TRBV5-1
d_gene: TRBD1

CDR3aa: CASSLGAVGCTEAFF
CDR3nt: TGTGCCAGCAGTTTAGGTGCGGTAGGGTGTACTGAAGCTTTCTTT
j_gene: TRBJ1-1
abundance: NA
v_gene: TRBV27
d_gene: NA

CDR3aa: CASRRLDAYEQYF
CDR3nt: TGTGCCAGCAGGAGACTAGACGCCTACGAGCAGTACTTC
j_gene: TRBJ2-7
abundance: few
v_gene: TRBV12-3/TRBV12-4
d_gene: NA

CDR3aa: CACSFGTALYEQYF
CDR3nt: TGTGCCTGCAGTTTTGGGACAGCCCTCTACGAGCAGTACTTC
j_gene: TRBJ2-7
abundance: many
v_gene: TRBV30
d_gene: TRBD1

CDR3aa: CASSLNRGRVNYGYTF
CDR3nt: TGTGCCAGCAGTTTGAACAGGGGTCGGGTTAACTATGGCTACACCTTC
j_gene: TRBJ1-2
abundance: medium-sized
v_gene: TRBV28
d_gene: TRBD1

CDR3aa: CAWDRVGAEQFF
CDR3nt: TGTGCCTGGGACAGGGTAGGAGCTGAGCAGTTCTTC
j_gene: TRBJ2-1
abundance: many
v_gene: TRBV30
d_gene: TRBD1

CDR3aa: CASSESDGGGEKLFF
CDR3nt: TGTGCCAGCAGTGAGTCGGACGGAGGTGGTGAAAAACTGTTTTTT
j_gene: TRBJ1-4
abundance: many
v_gene: TRBV6-1
d_gene: NA

CDR3aa: CASRETWGSYEQYF
CDR3nt: TGTGCCAGCCGGGAAACCTGGGGATCCTACGAGCAGTACTTC
j_gene: TRBJ2-7
abundance: many
v_gene: TRBV19
d_gene: NA

CDR3aa: CSVRGIRSGMTYEQYF
CDR3nt: TGCAGTGTCAGGGGAATTCGTAGCGGGATGACCTACGAGCAGTACTTC
j_gene: TRBJ2-7
abundance: NA
v_gene: TRBV20-1
d_gene: TRBD2

CDR3aa: CASSKRTGRYNEQFF
CDR3nt: TGTGCCAGTAGTAAACGGACAGGGAGGTACAATGAGCAGTTCTTC
j_gene: TRBJ2-1
abundance: many
v_gene: TRBV19
d_gene: TRBD1

CDR3aa: CASSQGVVYNEQFF
CDR3nt: TGTGCCAGCAGCCAGGGAGTGGTCTACAATGAGCAGTTCTTC
j_gene: TRBJ2-1
abundance: medium-sized
v_gene: TRBV6-2/TRBV6-3
d_gene: NA

CDR3aa: CASSFSVTPSGTDTQYF
CDR3nt: TGTGCCAGCAGTTTTTCCGTGACTCCGTCTGGCACAGATACGCAGTATTTT
j_gene: TRBJ2-3
abundance: few
v_gene: TRBV27
d_gene: NA

CDR3aa: CASSGGRASYEQYF
CDR3nt: TGTGCCAGCAGTGGCGGGAGGGCATCCTACGAGCAGTACTTC
j_gene: TRBJ2-7
abundance: NA
v_gene: TRBV28
d_gene: TRBD2

CDR3aa: CARSDSPADEQFF
CDR3nt: TGTGCAAGAAGTGACTCCCCCGCGGATGAGCAGTTCTTC
j_gene: TRBJ2-1
abundance: few
v_gene: TRBV6-4
d_gene: NA

CDR3aa: CASLNLEETQYF
CDR3nt: TGTGCCAGCCTAAACTTAGAAGAGACCCAGTACTTC
j_gene: TRBJ2-5
abundance: many
v_gene: TRBV6-7
d_gene: NA

CDR3aa: CASRSTGSQRNQPQHF
CDR3nt: TGTGCCAGCAGATCGACAGGGTCTCAACGAAATCAGCCCCAGCATTTT
j_gene: TRBJ1-5
abundance: NA
v_gene: TRBV6-2/TRBV6-3
d_gene: TRBD1

CDR3aa: CASSKLVTWSNSPLHF
CDR3nt: TGCGCCAGCAGCAAGCTCGTGACCTGGAGTAATTCACCCCTCCACTTT
j_gene: TRBJ1-6
abundance: NA
v_gene: TRBV5-1
d_gene: NA

CDR3aa: CASSFGTDQETQYF
CDR3nt: TGCGCCAGCAGCTTTGGGACAGACCAAGAGACCCAGTACTTC
j_gene: TRBJ2-5
abundance: NA
v_gene: TRBV5-1
d_gene: TRBD1

CDR3aa: CASSSPGEGSQPQHF
CDR3nt: TGTGCCAGCAGTTCCCCGGGGGAAGGGAGTCAGCCCCAGCATTTT
j_gene: TRBJ1-5
abundance: many
v_gene: TRBV28
d_gene: NA

CDR3aa: CASSRGTAEYGYTF
CDR3nt: TGTGCCAGCTCACGGGGGACAGCTGAATATGGCTACACCTTC
j_gene: TRBJ1-2
abundance: many
v_gene: TRBV18
d_gene: TRBD1

CDR3aa: CSAREVRGGEPYEQYF
CDR3nt: TGCAGTGCTAGAGAAGTAAGGGGGGGGGAGCCCTACGAGCAGTACTTC
j_gene: TRBJ2-7
abundance: many
v_gene: TRBV20-1
d_gene: NA

CDR3aa: CASSLCLTYDQYF
CDR3nt: TGTGCCAGCAGCTTATGCTTAACCTACGATCAGTACTTC
j_gene: TRBJ2-7
abundance: NA
v_gene: TRBV11-2
d_gene: NA

CDR3aa: CSSSKSGGTVEGYTF
CDR3nt: TGCAGTTCTAGCAAAAGCGGGGGGACAGTGGAAGGCTACACCTTC
j_gene: TRBJ1-2
abundance: NA
v_gene: TRBV20-1
d_gene: TRBD1

CDR3aa: CASSLRTGDQPQHF
CDR3nt: TGTGCCAGCAGCTTACGGACAGGGGATCAGCCCCAGCATTTT
j_gene: TRBJ1-5
abundance: many
v_gene: TRBV7-2
d_gene: TRBD1

CDR3aa: CISSPRGYEQYF
CDR3nt: TGCATTTCTAGCCCCCGGGGGTACGAGCAGTACTTC
j_gene: TRBJ2-7
abundance: NA
v_gene: TRBV20-1
d_gene: NA

CDR3aa: CASSEVYGSGRAEQYF
CDR3nt: TGTGCCAGCAGTGAAGTGTACGGGAGCGGGAGAGCAGAGCAGTACTTC
j_gene: TRBJ2-7
abundance: medium-sized
v_gene: TRBV6-1
d_gene: TRBD2

CDR3aa: CASSPGGAASSTEAFF
CDR3nt: TGTGCCAGTAGTCCCGGGGGGGCAGCCTCGAGCACTGAAGCTTTCTTT
j_gene: TRBJ1-1
abundance: NA
v_gene: TRBV19
d_gene: NA

CDR3aa: CASSISGSNSPLHF
CDR3nt: TGTGCCAGTAGTATCAGTGGATCTAATTCACCCCTCCACTTT
j_gene: TRBJ1-6
abundance: many
v_gene: TRBV19
d_gene: NA

CDR3aa: CSASRPRTGTEAFF
CDR3nt: TGCAGTGCTAGTCGCCCGCGGACAGGGACTGAAGCTTTCTTT
j_gene: TRBJ1-1
abundance: many
v_gene: TRBV20-1
d_gene: TRBD1

CDR3aa: CAIRGRDNQPQHF
CDR3nt: TGCGCCATCAGAGGTAGGGACAATCAGCCCCAGCATTTT
j_gene: TRBJ1-5
abundance: many
v_gene: TRBV10-1
d_gene: NA

CDR3aa: CASSSSGILISYEQYF
CDR3nt: TGTGCCAGCAGTTCTAGCGGAATCCTCATCTCCTACGAGCAGTACTTC
j_gene: TRBJ2-7
abundance: many
v_gene: TRBV28
d_gene: TRBD2

CDR3aa: CASSLGSRGDTEAFF
CDR3nt: TGTGCCAGCAGTTTGGGGTCCCGGGGGGACACTGAAGCTTTCTTT
j_gene: TRBJ1-1
abundance: few
v_gene: TRBV28
d_gene: NA

CDR3aa: CASSQGLAGALSYNEQFF
CDR3nt: TGTGCCAGCAGTCAGGGCCTAGCGGGGGCCCTCTCCTACAATGAGCAGTTCTTC
j_gene: TRBJ2-1
abundance: many
v_gene: TRBV27
d_gene: TRBD2

CDR3aa: CASSSDRPNTGELFF
CDR3nt: TGTGCCAGCTCATCCGACAGACCGAACACCGGGGAGCTGTTTTTT
j_gene: TRBJ2-2
abundance: many
v_gene: TRBV18
d_gene: NA

CDR3aa: CSAYRERENTEAFF
CDR3nt: TGCAGTGCATATAGAGAGAGGGAGAACACTGAAGCTTTCTTT
j_gene: TRBJ1-1
abundance: NA
v_gene: TRBV20-1
d_gene: NA